Listed here are 10 T cell receptor beta chains from one sample, sequenced in a study of spatial heterogeneity in lung cancer. TCRdb re-analysed the 5' RACE reads in MiXCR, keeping a single row per CDR3 protein. The sample lists about 92,000 distinct CDR3 sequences, about 12% occurring once. Time point here: sample taken at primary tumor resection. Frozen PBMC, nontumor lung or tumor provided whole RNA, which was sequenced unsorted. The material sequenced was PBMCs, taken at surgery. These receptors were taken from a male donor with early-stage non-small cell lung cancer.

This clonotype was counted only a few times. The V and J genes are TRBV7-9 and TRBJ1-1, with D uncertain. CDR1 SEHNR and CDR2 FQNEAQ come from the germline V gene (reference sequence). CDR3 length equals 14 residues. V was trimmed by 3 bases and J by 5 bases, leaving 13 bases between them. The CDR3 DNA reads TGTGCCAGCAGCTTCGAAGGGAAGGGAACTGAAGCTTTCTTT. It specifies CASSFEGKGTEAFF.

This chain connects TRBV7-2 to TRBJ2-2; D possibly corresponds to TRBD2 (6 bases). Between the trimmed V and J ends, which lost 1 base and 4 bases, there was a span of 10 bases. Germline V gene data show CDR1 as SGHTA and CDR2 as FQGNSA. There are 15 residues in the CDR3. The CDR3 coding sequence is TGTGCCAGCAGCTTAGGAGGGAGGAGCACCGGGGAGCTGTTTTTT. Amino acid sequence: CASSLGGRSTGELFF.

The genes are TRBV7-2 and TRBJ1-2, with TRBD1 identical over 9 bases. The V segment lost 9 bases and the J segment 2 bases; nucleotides outside the gene matches: 10. CDR1 and CDR2 (germline): SGHTA, FQGNSA. CDR3 size: 15 residues. The CDR3 spells CASRKGGQGNYGYTF. The DNA for the CDR3 is TGTGCCAGTCGAAAAGGGGGACAGGGCAACTATGGCTACACCTTC.

This clonotype was seen only a few times. Mismatch with germline at one junction end may stem from a read error. This chain links TRBV2 with TRBJ1-5; D gene uncertain. Germline-derived CDR1 and CDR2 are SNHLY and FYNNEI. CDR3 length: 15 amino acids. The CDR3 loop reads CASSQATTSNQPQHF. CDR3 in DNA: TGTGCCAGCAGTCAAGCTACAACTAGCAATCAGCCCCAGCATTTT.

This clonotype appeared a few times. The genes are TRBV27 and TRBJ2-7; 9 bases are shared with TRBD1. The germline V gene encodes CDR1 MNHEY and CDR2 SMNVEV (reference sequence). With 8 bases clipped from V and 2 bases from J, the junction kept 7 bases outside the gene matches. The CDR3 length is 14 residues. The CDR3 region has the DNA TGTGCCAGCGGAAACCGGGACAGGGCCTACGAGCAGTACTTC. Translation gives CASGNRDRAYEQYF.

This clonotype was counted only a few times. The chain recombines TRBV7-2 with TRBJ2-1, with 7 bases aligning to TRBD2. With V trimmed by 5 bases and J by 9 bases, 10 bases remained unmatched. The CDR3 has 14 amino acids. Germline CDR1 and CDR2: SGHTA and FQGNSA. The CDR3 DNA reads as TGTGCCAGCAGCCCAACTAGTTGGGGGGGTGAGCAGTTCTTC. Protein product: CASSPTSWGGEQFF.

The chain uses TRBV11-1 and TRBJ2-7; the D is unclear. The V end lost 3 bases, the J end lost 7 bases, and 10 bases lay between the germline ends. The V gene's germline CDR1 is SGHAT and CDR2 FQDESV (reference sequence). The CDR3 sequence is 12 residues long. The CDR3 nucleotides are TGTGCCAGCAGCTTTCCGGGTGGAGAGCAGTACTTC. Its protein product is CASSFPGGEQYF.

This clonotype was found a few times. This rearrangement joins TRBV18 to TRBJ2-5; D gene unclear. V lost 3 bases, J lost 4 bases, and 9 bases lay in between. CDR3 length equals 13 residues. In germline, CDR1 is KGHSH, CDR2 LQKENI. CDR3 region: CASSPYASETQYF. In DNA form, the CDR3 reads TGTGCCAGCTCACCTTATGCTTCAGAGACCCAGTACTTC.

Only a few counts were recorded for this clonotype. V and J are TRBV24-1 and TRBJ2-7, with 8 bases aligning to TRBD1. V shed 5 bases, J shed 3 bases, and the junction held 11 bases outside the gene matches. CDR1 and CDR2 from the germline V gene are KGHDR and SFDVKD. CDR3 length equals 16 residues. CDR3 amino acids: CATSAPGGFGIYEQYF. As DNA, the CDR3 is TGTGCCACCAGTGCCCCAGGGGGCTTCGGTATCTACGAGCAGTACTTC.

The chain joins TRBV7-2 to TRBJ2-7; maybe TRBD1 (5 bases). The CDR3 length is 15 residues. Germline V gives CDR1 SGHTA, CDR2 FQGNSA. V lost 5 bases and J lost 7, with 21 bases in between. CDR3: CASSPDSNFASEQYF. CDR3 nucleotides: TGTGCCAGCAGCCCCGACAGCAATTTTGCTTCGGAGCAGTACTTC.